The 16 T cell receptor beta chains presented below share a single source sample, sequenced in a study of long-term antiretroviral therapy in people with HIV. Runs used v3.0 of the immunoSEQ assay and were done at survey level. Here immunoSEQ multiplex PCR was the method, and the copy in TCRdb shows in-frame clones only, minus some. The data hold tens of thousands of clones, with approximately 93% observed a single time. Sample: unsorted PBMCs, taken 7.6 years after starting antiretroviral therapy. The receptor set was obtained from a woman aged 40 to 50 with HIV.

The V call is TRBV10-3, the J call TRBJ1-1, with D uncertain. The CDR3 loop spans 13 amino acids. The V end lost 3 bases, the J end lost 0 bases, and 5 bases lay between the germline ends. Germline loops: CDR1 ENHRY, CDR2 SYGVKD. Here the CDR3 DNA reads TGTGCCATCAGTGAAGAGTTGAACACTGAAGCTTTCTTT. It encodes CAISEELNTEAFF.

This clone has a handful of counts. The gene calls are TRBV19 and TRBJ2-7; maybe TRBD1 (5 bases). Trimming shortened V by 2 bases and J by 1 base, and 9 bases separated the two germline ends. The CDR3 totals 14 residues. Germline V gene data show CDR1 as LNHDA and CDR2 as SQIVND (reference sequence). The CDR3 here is CASSIKSGSYEQYF. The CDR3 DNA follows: TGTGCCAGTAGTATAAAGTCAGGGTCCTACGAGCAGTACTTC.

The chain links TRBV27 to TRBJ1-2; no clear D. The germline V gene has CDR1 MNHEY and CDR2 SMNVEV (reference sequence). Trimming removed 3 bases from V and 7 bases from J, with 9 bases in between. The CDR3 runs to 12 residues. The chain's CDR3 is CASSFSGFGYTF. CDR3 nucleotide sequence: TGTGCCAGCAGTTTCTCAGGTTTTGGCTACACCTTC.

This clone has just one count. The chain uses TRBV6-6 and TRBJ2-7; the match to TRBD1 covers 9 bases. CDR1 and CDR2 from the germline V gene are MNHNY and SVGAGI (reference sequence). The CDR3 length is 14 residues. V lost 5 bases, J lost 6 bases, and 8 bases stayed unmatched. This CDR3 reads CASSQNRGQGEQYF. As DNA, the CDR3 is TGTGCCAGCAGTCAAAACAGGGGGCAGGGCGAGCAGTACTTC.

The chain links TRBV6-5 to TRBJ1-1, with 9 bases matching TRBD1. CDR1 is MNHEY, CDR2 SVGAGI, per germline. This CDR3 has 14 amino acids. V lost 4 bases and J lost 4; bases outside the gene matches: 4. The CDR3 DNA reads TGTGCCAGCAGTTCCCCGACAGGGGGCACTGAAGCTTTCTTT. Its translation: CASSSPTGGTEAFF.

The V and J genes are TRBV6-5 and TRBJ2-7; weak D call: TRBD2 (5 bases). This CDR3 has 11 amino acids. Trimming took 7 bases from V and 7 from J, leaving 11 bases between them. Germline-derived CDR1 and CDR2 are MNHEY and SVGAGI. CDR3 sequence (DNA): TGTGCCAGCACGGCGGGTATGGAGCAGTACTTC. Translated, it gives CASTAGMEQYF.

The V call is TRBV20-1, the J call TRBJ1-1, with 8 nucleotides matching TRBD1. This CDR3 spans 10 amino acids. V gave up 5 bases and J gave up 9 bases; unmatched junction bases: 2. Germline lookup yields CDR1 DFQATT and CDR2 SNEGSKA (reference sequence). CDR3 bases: TGCAGTGCTTCCAGGGGGCAAGCTTTCTTT. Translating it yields CSASRGQAFF.

The CDR3 loop reads CASSFAAGSAGELFF. The DNA for the CDR3 is TGTGCCAGCAGTTTCGCTGCGGGGTCGGCCGGGGAGCTGTTTTTT. The chain has TRBV11-2 and TRBJ2-2; D is possibly TRBD2 (6 bases). The CDR3 runs 15 residues. Looked up from germline, CDR1 is SGHAT and CDR2 is FQNNGV. The V and J ends lost 6 bases and 6 bases respectively, with 17 bases between them.

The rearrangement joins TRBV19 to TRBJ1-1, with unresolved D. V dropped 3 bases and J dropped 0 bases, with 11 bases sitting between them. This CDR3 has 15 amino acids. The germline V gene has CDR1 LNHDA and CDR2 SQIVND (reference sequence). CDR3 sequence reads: CASSILARVNTEAFF. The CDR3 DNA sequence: TGTGCCAGTAGTATTTTGGCTCGGGTGAACACTGAAGCTTTCTTT.

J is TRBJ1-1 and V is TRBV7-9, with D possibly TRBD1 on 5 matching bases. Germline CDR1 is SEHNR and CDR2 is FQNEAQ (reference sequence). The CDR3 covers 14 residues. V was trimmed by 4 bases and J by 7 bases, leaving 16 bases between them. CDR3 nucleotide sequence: TGTGCCAGCAGCTCTGGGGCGCGACCCTTTGAAGCTTTCTTT. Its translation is CASSSGARPFEAFF.

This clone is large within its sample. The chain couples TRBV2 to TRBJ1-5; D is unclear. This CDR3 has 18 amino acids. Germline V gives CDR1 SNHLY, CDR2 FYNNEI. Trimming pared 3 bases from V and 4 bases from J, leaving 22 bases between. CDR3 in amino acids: CASSESLGLRLGNQPQHF. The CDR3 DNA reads TGTGCCAGCAGTGAGAGTCTTGGACTCAGGCTGGGGAATCAGCCCCAGCATTTT.

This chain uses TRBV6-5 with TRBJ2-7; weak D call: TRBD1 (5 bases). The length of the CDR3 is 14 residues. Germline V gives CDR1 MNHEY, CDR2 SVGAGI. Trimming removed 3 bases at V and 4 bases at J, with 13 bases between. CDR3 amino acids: CASSYSQGRYEQYF. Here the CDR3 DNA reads TGTGCCAGCAGTTATTCTCAGGGAAGATACGAGCAGTACTTC.

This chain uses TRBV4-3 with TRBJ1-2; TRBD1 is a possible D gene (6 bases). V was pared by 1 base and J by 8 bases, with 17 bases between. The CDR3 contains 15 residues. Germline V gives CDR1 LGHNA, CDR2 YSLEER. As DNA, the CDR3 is TGCGCCAGCAGCCAAGCTGACAGGATGCTTGGGGGCTACACCTTC. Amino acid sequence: CASSQADRMLGGYTF.

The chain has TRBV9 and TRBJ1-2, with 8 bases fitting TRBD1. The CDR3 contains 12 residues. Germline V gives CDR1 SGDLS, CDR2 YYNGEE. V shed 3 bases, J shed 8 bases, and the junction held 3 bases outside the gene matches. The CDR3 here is CASSGDRNGYTF. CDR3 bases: TGTGCCAGCAGCGGGGACAGGAACGGCTACACCTTC.

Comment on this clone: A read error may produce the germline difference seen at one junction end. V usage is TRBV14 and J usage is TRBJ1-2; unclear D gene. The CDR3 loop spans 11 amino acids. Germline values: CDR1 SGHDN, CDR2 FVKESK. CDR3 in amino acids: CASSQYTEASF. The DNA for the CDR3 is TGTGCCAGCAGCCAATATACGGAGGCAAGCTTC. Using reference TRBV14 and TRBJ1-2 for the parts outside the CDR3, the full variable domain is EAGVTQFPSHSVIEKGQTVTLRCDPISGHDNLYWYRRVMGKEIKFLLHFVKESKQDESGMPNNRFLAERTGGTYSTLKVQPAELEDSGVYFCASSQYTEASFGSGTRLTVV.

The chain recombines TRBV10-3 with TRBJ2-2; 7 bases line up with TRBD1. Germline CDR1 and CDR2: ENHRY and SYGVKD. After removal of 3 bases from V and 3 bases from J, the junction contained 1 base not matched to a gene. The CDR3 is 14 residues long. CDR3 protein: CAISERGHTGELFF. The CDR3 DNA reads TGTGCCATCAGTGAAAGGGGGCACACCGGGGAGCTGTTTTTT.